Described below is a single TCR beta chain sequence and its context. A multiplex PCR was run with 60 Vbeta primers and 13 Jbeta primers. Sequencing used immunoSEQ multiplex PCR; TCRdb keeps in-frame clones, though not all of them. The sample records 80,000 to 95,000 clones, 60% to 80% being singletons. The data stem from a study of cytomegalovirus exposure and HLA in healthy donors. CDR1 SNHLY and CDR2 FYNNEI come from the germline V gene. There are 10 residues in the CDR3. V was clipped by 3 bases and J by 7 bases, with 3 bases between them. The sequenced sample was PBMCs. The chain combines TRBV2 with TRBJ2-5, with no clear D. This receptor was taken from a female donor in good health and CMV-seronegative. The CDR3 DNA reads TGTGCCAGCAGTGACGGGACCCAGTACTTC. Translating gives CASSDGTQYF.